This T cell receptor (beta chain) was captured in a study of CD8 T cells in Susac syndrome. Findings and limits, study-wide: It was acknowledged by the study that relatively few individuals were included in its TCR sequencing and HLA analysis.

An amount of RNA that ranged from roughly 0.45 to 1 ug was reverse transcribed with random hexamers. Coverage of TCR beta CDR3 amplification by immunoSEQ multiplex PCR extended to 54 Vbeta and 13 Jbeta. Each CDR3 protein is one row after TCRdb ran MiXCR on the immunoSEQ multiplex PCR reads. In the table there are about 120,000 distinct CDR3 sequences, 94% of which are singletons. The germline V gene has CDR1 SEHNR and CDR2 FQNEAQ (reference sequence). This CDR3 region has 14 residues. The germline V and J ends were trimmed by 5 bases and 2 bases, with 11 bases remaining between them. It was healthy donors who served as the controls, matched for age and sex. Both CD4+ and CD8+ T cells were negatively isolated, and TEMRA cells underwent FACS enrichment. This clonotype was recorded once. Antigen: not known.

V is TRBV7-9 and J is TRBJ2-3; D call uncertain. The receptor was isolated from a human donor in good health. The specimen sequenced was CD4+ T cells from PBMCs. The CDR3 DNA is TGTGCCAGCAGCGAAACGTATCTCACAGATACGCAGTATTTT. Its translation: CASSETYLTDTQYF.